The entry that follows covers one T cell receptor beta chain sequence. Its antigen is currently unknown. V dropped 6 bases and J dropped 4; count of bases not matched to a gene: 14. Germline loops: CDR1 MNHEY, CDR2 SMNVEV (reference sequence). This CDR3 spans 17 amino acids. This sample is part of a study of Graves' ophthalmopathy and Graves' hyperthyroidism. On the study more broadly: Peripheral blood was obtained at first diagnosis, ahead of any treatment.

Investigators amplified TCR beta CDR3 regions from RNA transcripts. Investigators did first-round RT-PCR with HTBI primers, then second-round multiplex PCR. TCRdb passed the multiplex PCR reads through MiXCR, listing each CDR3 protein once. The data show some 150,000 distinct CDR3 sequences, with roughly two fifths seen just once and around 8.9% held by the top ten. Other autoimmune diseases, uncontrolled infections, pregnancy or lactation led to the exclusion of patients. Study results and limitations: Blood samples also showed most expanded thyroid clonotypes exceeding 0.001 frequency. Ophthalmopathy progression predictions by the model showed about 79% specificity and approximately 71% sensitivity.

The sequencing input was peripheral blood. This chain links TRBV27 with TRBJ2-5; 10 bases map to TRBD1. The clonotype originates from a man aged 25 to 40 with Graves' ophthalmopathy. CDR3 sequence: CASRRNGGQGTSETQYF. CDR3 DNA: TGTGCCAGCAGACGCAACGGGGGACAGGGGACTTCAGAGACCCAGTACTTC.